This T cell receptor (beta chain) was documented in a study of blood T cell repertoires in COVID-19. Study as a whole: PBMCs, B-cell-depleted T cells, or T cells provided the cDNA or gDNA that made up the material.

The ends lost 4 bases at V and 3 bases at J; junction bases unmatched: 6. Germline loops: CDR1 KGHDR, CDR2 SFDVKD. The CDR3 is 15 amino acids. As handled by the study authors: Estimated nucleated cell counts came from reference gene primer amplification. Data came from immunoSEQ multiplex PCR; TCRdb stores just in-frame clones and leaves some out. V, J and clone size were drawn from that table, and D and trimming were deduced from the DNA. The sample has around 82,000 clones; around nine tenths are singletons. The TCR was taken from a man in his 70s with active or convalescent COVID-19. Sequencing was carried out using peripheral blood. V usage is TRBV24-1 and J usage is TRBJ2-3, with 7 positions matching TRBD2. DNA for the CDR3: TGTGCCACCAGTGACCAGCGGGGAGGAACAGATACGCAGTATTTT. This encodes CATSDQRGGTDTQYF.